The 27 T cell receptor beta chains presented below share a single source sample, sequenced in a study of memory CD4+ T cells and cytomegalovirus serostatus (dated by TCRdb to 2018 to 2020). Libraries came from the immunoSEQ multiplex PCR assay. TCRdb holds this immuneACCESS table with in-frame rearrangements only. Some clones are missing; in checked studies, unresolved V genes explain under half, and the rest has no known cause. The sample includes approximately 51,000 clones, with roughly 72% observed a single time. The ten largest clones add up to 0.9% to 1.5% of the sample. Single viable CD3+CD4+CD8-CD45RO+ cells were sorted as memory CD4+ T cells on a FACSAria II. The sequenced sample consisted of memory CD4+ T cells from blood. The receptors derive from an adult in good health and CMV-seropositive.

The J gene is TRBJ1-5, the V gene TRBV13, with no clear D. Germline values: CDR1 PRHDT, CDR2 FYEKMQ (reference sequence). This CDR3 has 12 amino acids. V was shortened by 5 bases and J by 4 bases, with 6 bases between the two germline ends. CDR3 DNA: TGTGCCAGCAGCGGTCAGAATCAGCCCCAGCATTTT. This gives the protein CASSGQNQPQHF.

This chain links TRBV6-1 with TRBJ1-6; D perhaps matches TRBD1 (6 bases). The CDR3 has 14 residues. Between the trimmed V and J ends, which lost 8 bases and 7 bases, there was a span of 15 bases. Germline CDR1 reads MNHNS; CDR2 reads SASEGT. The CDR3 DNA follows: TGTGCCAGCGCAAGGACAGTAGGAAATTCACCCCTCCACTTT. Translated, it gives CASARTVGNSPLHF.

CDR3 sequence (DNA): TGTGCCAGCAGTTTGGGACAGAACACTGAAGCTTTCTTT. As protein: CASSLGQNTEAFF. The chain joins TRBV6-9 to TRBJ1-1, with D perhaps TRBD1 (6 bases). The CDR3 covers 13 residues. Germline assignment: CDR1 MNHGY and CDR2 SVAAGI. V gave up 4 bases and J gave up 1 base, with 7 bases separating them.

The chain carries TRBV11-1 and TRBJ2-7; D is unresolved. The V gene lost 1 base and the J gene lost 2 bases, with 12 bases spanning the gap. This CDR3 is built from 15 residues. Germline lookup yields CDR1 SGHAT and CDR2 FQDESV (reference sequence). In DNA, the CDR3 is TGTGCCAGCAGCTTAGTCCTAGTGGGCCCCTACGAGCAGTACTTC. Residues: CASSLVLVGPYEQYF.

This clone was counted a single time. The rearrangement joins TRBV20-1 to TRBJ2-1; D gene unclear. The V gene lost 6 bases and the J gene lost 8 bases, with 11 bases spanning the gap. The V gene's germline CDR1 is DFQATT and CDR2 SNEGSKA (reference sequence). This CDR3 is built from 11 residues. Written as DNA, the CDR3 is TGCAGTGCCCAGATTATCGATGAGCAGTTCTTC. Encoded protein: CSAQIIDEQFF.

The rearrangement uses TRBV4-1 and TRBJ2-1; 7 nucleotides match TRBD1. The J segment lost 4 bases and the V segment lost 4 bases, leaving 19 bases of the junction unmatched. CDR1 is MGHRA, CDR2 YSYEKL, per germline. This CDR3 comprises 19 residues. This CDR3 reads CASSREGAGGSRAYNEQFF. The CDR3 DNA reads as TGCGCCAGCAGCCGAGAGGGGGCGGGTGGAAGTCGGGCGTACAATGAGCAGTTCTTC.

V and J are TRBV5-1 and TRBJ1-4; 9 bases are shared with TRBD1. The CDR3 is 16 amino acids. The junction had 5 bases not matched to a gene; V was cut back by 5 bases and J by 0 bases. From germline, CDR1 is SGHRS and CDR2 YFSETQ. The CDR3 region is CASSSGQGTTNEKLFF. The CDR3 DNA is TGCGCCAGCAGTTCAGGACAGGGGACAACTAATGAAAAACTGTTTTTT.

This chain connects TRBV27 to TRBJ2-1; the match to TRBD2 covers 11 bases. The length of the CDR3 is 16 residues. After removal of 3 bases from V and 8 bases from J, the junction contained 9 bases not matched to a gene. The germline CDR1 and CDR2 sequences are MNHEY and SMNVEV (reference sequence). The CDR3 sequence is CASSLALAGDPDEQFF. In nucleotides, the CDR3 is TGTGCCAGCAGTTTGGCACTAGCGGGGGACCCCGATGAGCAGTTCTTC.

The V and J genes are TRBV6-1 and TRBJ1-1, with D possibly matching TRBD1 (6 bases). This CDR3 comprises 13 residues. V lost 8 bases, J lost 1 base, and 11 bases lay in between. The germline gives CDR1 MNHNS, CDR2 SASEGT. The CDR3 reads CASRDTPNTEAFF. The CDR3 DNA sequence: TGTGCCAGCCGGGACACCCCGAACACTGAAGCTTTCTTT.

This clone appeared once. The chain combines TRBV28 with TRBJ1-2; 8 bases are a match to TRBD1. CDR1 and CDR2 (germline): MDHEN, SYDVKM. The CDR3 loop spans 16 amino acids. The V and J ends lost 5 bases and 5 bases, in that order; junction bases with no gene match: 13. CDR3 protein: CASSPPTGAEGYGYTF. The CDR3 DNA reads as TGTGCCAGCAGTCCCCCGACAGGGGCGGAGGGATATGGCTACACCTTC.

The chain recombines TRBV7-2 with TRBJ2-1, with a possible D match to TRBD2 (7 bases). This CDR3 region has 15 residues. V shed 2 bases and J shed 5 bases, with 13 bases lying between them. Germline V gene data show CDR1 as SGHTA and CDR2 as FQGNSA. The chain's CDR3 is CASSLHRGADNEQFF. The DNA of the CDR3 is TGTGCCAGCAGCTTACATCGGGGGGCAGACAATGAGCAGTTCTTC.

The rearrangement joins TRBV5-8 to TRBJ1-1, with a tentative D call TRBD1 (5 bases). The germline gives CDR1 SGHTS, CDR2 YDEGEE. The V end lost 3 bases, the J end lost 0 bases, and 18 bases lay between the germline ends. This CDR3 region has 17 residues. The DNA for the CDR3 is TGTGCCAGCAGCTACATTGGGGACCGACTTATGAACACTGAAGCTTTCTTT. The encoded protein is CASSYIGDRLMNTEAFF.

This sequence joins TRBV6-5 and TRBJ2-2; D may be TRBD2 (5 bases). Germline V gives CDR1 MNHEY, CDR2 SVGAGI. This CDR3 has 15 amino acids. Trimming removed 4 bases from V and 3 bases from J, with 12 bases in between. CDR3 amino acids: CASSSPGSYTGELFF. Written as DNA, the CDR3 is TGTGCCAGCAGTTCACCGGGGAGCTACACCGGGGAGCTGTTTTTT.

There are a few counts of this clone. This chain joins TRBV7-9 and TRBJ1-2; D not resolved. Germline CDR1 is SEHNR and CDR2 is FQNEAQ (reference sequence). The CDR3 sequence is 12 residues long. V lost 5 bases and J 14 bases, leaving 18 bases between the germline ends. The CDR3 region is CASSPGGGMKTF. CDR3 nucleotide sequence: TGTGCCAGCAGCCCAGGAGGAGGGATGAAGACCTTC.

In this sample, this clone turned up once. V and J are TRBV7-3 and TRBJ2-2; 9 nucleotides agree with TRBD2. Germline V gene lookup returns CDR1 SGHTA and CDR2 FQGTGA. Trimming at V came to 2 bases and at J to 3 bases, leaving 10 bases not matched to a gene. The CDR3 is made up of 18 amino acids. CDR3 protein: CASSLRLGGGAYTGELFF. CDR3 bases: TGTGCCAGCAGCTTACGCCTTGGCGGGGGGGCTTACACCGGGGAGCTGTTTTTT. The full variable domain, with the rest looked up from reference TRBV7-3 and TRBJ2-2, is GAGVSQTPSNKVTEKGKYVELRCDPISGHTALYWYRQSLGQGPEFLIYFQGTGAADDSGLPNDRFFAVRPEGSVSTLKIQRTERGDSAVYLCASSLRLGGGAYTGELFFGEGSRLTVL.

The V and J genes are TRBV4-2 and TRBJ2-2, with TRBD2 identical over 10 bases. Trimming at V came to 0 bases and at J to 6 bases, leaving 10 bases not matched to a gene. The length of the CDR3 is 18 residues. CDR1 is LGHNA, CDR2 YNFKEQ, per germline. DNA for the CDR3: TGTGCCAGCAGCCAAGATATTTCGAGCGGGGGGGACCCCGGGGAGCTGTTTTTT. Translated: CASSQDISSGGDPGELFF.

The J gene is TRBJ2-1, the V gene TRBV5-1; TRBD1 matches at 8 bases. CDR3 length equals 15 residues. J lost 8 bases, V lost 3 bases, and 10 bases had no gene match. CDR1 and CDR2 from the germline V gene are SGHRS and YFSETQ. The DNA of the CDR3 is TGCGCCAGCAGCTACCAAAGACAGGGGTTCGATGAGCAGTTCTTC. This codes for CASSYQRQGFDEQFF.

CDR3 DNA sequence: TGCGCCAGCAGAGGGGCGGAACAAGAGACCCAGTACTTC. Its protein product is CASRGAEQETQYF. This chain connects TRBV5-1 to TRBJ2-5; possible D gene TRBD1, 5 bases. V was clipped by 5 bases and J by 2 bases, with 10 bases between them. The germline gives CDR1 SGHRS, CDR2 YFSETQ. CDR3 length: 13 residues.

A single count supports this clone. The chain links TRBV6-1 to TRBJ1-4; tentatively, D is TRBD1 (6 bases). The CDR3 consists of 16 residues. Trimming shortened V by 1 base and J by 8 bases, and 17 bases separated the two germline ends. Germline CDR1 MNHNS, CDR2 SASEGT. The CDR3 DNA follows: TGTGCCAGCAGTGAAGAGGGGACATCTTTGAGAGAAAAACTGTTTTTT. Its translation: CASSEEGTSLREKLFF.

This clone has only one observation. V usage is TRBV5-1 and J usage is TRBJ2-7; maybe TRBD2 (5 bases). The V end was cut by 0 bases, the J end by 1 base, with 14 bases between. Germline CDR1 is SGHRS and CDR2 is YFSETQ. The CDR3 has 16 amino acids. The CDR3 protein is CASSLVGGSVSYEQYF. DNA for the CDR3: TGCGCCAGCAGCTTGGTTGGCGGGTCGGTTTCCTACGAGCAGTACTTC.

Only one count was recorded for this clone. The chain links TRBV18 to TRBJ1-1; D perhaps matches TRBD1 (5 bases). The CDR3 length is 15 residues. In germline, CDR1 is KGHSH, CDR2 LQKENI. V lost 3 bases and J 1 base, leaving 12 bases between the germline ends. CDR3 amino acids: CASSPGEGTNTEAFF. The DNA of the CDR3 is TGTGCCAGCTCACCGGGGGAAGGAACGAACACTGAAGCTTTCTTT. Using reference TRBV18 and TRBJ1-1 for the parts outside the CDR3, the full variable domain is NAGVMQNPRHLVRRRGQEARLRCSPMKGHSHVYWYRQLPEEGLKFMVYLQKENIIDESGMPKERFSAEFPKEGPSILRIQQVVRGDSAAYFCASSPGEGTNTEAFFGQGTRLTVV.

The chain employs TRBV4-1 and TRBJ2-5; the D gene is possibly TRBD1 (5 bases). Trimming left V 0 bases short and J 6 bases short, with 8 bases between. Germline assignment: CDR1 MGHRA and CDR2 YSYEKL. There are 13 residues in the CDR3. The CDR3: CASSQDRVQTQYF. The CDR3 DNA is TGCGCCAGCAGCCAAGACAGGGTCCAGACCCAGTACTTC.

This chain links TRBV10-3 with TRBJ1-5; TRBD1 matches at 9 bases. Unmatched junction bases numbered 7, after V lost 5 bases and J lost 5 bases. The CDR3 length is 15 residues. Germline CDR1 is ENHRY and CDR2 is SYGVKD. The CDR3 nucleotides read TGTGCCATCAGTAGGGACAGGGTCGGGGATCAGCCCCAGCATTTT. This translates into CAISRDRVGDQPQHF.

V and J are TRBV6-6 and TRBJ1-2; D is unclear. Germline CDR1 MNHNY, CDR2 SVGAGI (reference sequence). Trimming took 4 bases from V and 2 from J, leaving 17 bases between them. The CDR3 covers 16 residues. CDR3 amino acids: CASSSAKETANYGYTF. For the CDR3, the DNA is TGTGCCAGCAGTTCTGCGAAAGAAACAGCCAACTATGGCTACACCTTC.

This clone came up once. The V gene is TRBV7-9, the J gene TRBJ2-3; D is possibly TRBD2 (6 bases). The CDR3 contains 17 residues. The V end lost 4 bases, the J end lost 2 bases, and 19 bases lay between the germline ends. Per germline, CDR1 SEHNR and CDR2 FQNEAQ (reference sequence). The CDR3, as DNA: TGTGCCAGCAGCTCGGCCCAGGGCGGGGCCATCACAGATACGCAGTATTTT. Translation: CASSSAQGGAITDTQYF. Supplemented by reference TRBV7-9 and TRBJ2-3, the full variable domain reads DTGVSQNPRHKITKRGQNVTFRCDPISEHNRLYWYRQTLGQGPEFLTYFQNEAQLEKSRLLSDRFSAERPKGSFSTLEIQRTEQGDSAMYLCASSSAQGGAITDTQYFGPGTRLTVL.

The chain uses TRBV11-2 and TRBJ2-2; TRBD2 agrees at 11 bases. Germline V gene sequence: CDR1 SGHAT, CDR2 FQNNGV. Trimming took 5 bases from V and 6 from J; bases not matched to a gene: 5. The CDR3 consists of 15 residues. CDR3 amino acids: CASSRGLAVAGELFF. Here the CDR3 DNA reads TGTGCCAGCAGCAGGGGACTAGCGGTAGCCGGGGAGCTGTTTTTT.

The J gene is TRBJ2-5, the V gene TRBV11-3, with D perhaps being TRBD1 or TRBD2 (6 bases each). Trimming cost V 5 bases and J 2 bases, with 12 bases left between them. There are 14 residues in the CDR3. Germline V gives CDR1 SGHNT, CDR2 YENEEA. CDR3 loop: CASSGGGQQETQYF. CDR3 DNA: TGTGCCAGCAGCGGTGGGGGGCAGCAAGAGACCCAGTACTTC.